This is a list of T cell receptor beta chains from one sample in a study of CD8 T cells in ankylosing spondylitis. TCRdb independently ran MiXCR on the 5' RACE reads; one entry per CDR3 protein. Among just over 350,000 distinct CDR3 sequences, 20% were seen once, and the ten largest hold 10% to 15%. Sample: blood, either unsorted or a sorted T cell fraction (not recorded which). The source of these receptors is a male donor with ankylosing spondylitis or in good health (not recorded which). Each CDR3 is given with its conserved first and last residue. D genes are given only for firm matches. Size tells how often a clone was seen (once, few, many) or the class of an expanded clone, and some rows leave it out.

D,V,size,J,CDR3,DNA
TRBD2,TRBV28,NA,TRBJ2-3,CASTSWEGMDTQYF,TGTGCCAGCACCTCCTGGGAGGGTATGGATACGCAGTATTTT
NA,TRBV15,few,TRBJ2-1,CATSSSLLGGGGVYNEQFF,TGTGCCACCAGCTCAAGCCTTTTAGGGGGAGGGGGCGTATACAATGAGCAGTTCTTC
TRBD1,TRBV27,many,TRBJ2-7,CASSFGTDYEQYF,TGTGCCAGCAGTTTCGGGACAGACTACGAGCAGTACTTC
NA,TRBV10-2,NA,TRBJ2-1,CASSLTGGNNEQFF,TGCGCCAGCAGCCTGACCGGGGGTAACAATGAGCAGTTCTTC
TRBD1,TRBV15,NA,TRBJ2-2,CATSSTGGGELFF,TGTGCCACCAGCAGCACAGGGGGCGGGGAGCTGTTTTTT
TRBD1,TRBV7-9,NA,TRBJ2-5,CASSPGTGGIETQYF,TGTGCCAGCAGCCCCGGGACAGGGGGCATCGAGACCCAGTACTTC
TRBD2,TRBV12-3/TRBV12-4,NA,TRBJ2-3,CASNGLAAFRDTQYF,TGTGCCAGCAATGGACTAGCGGCTTTTAGAGATACGCAGTATTTT
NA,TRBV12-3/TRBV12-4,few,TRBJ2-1,CASRSTPGVPRNNEQFF,TGTGCCAGCAGGTCCACCCCGGGGGTCCCTAGAAACAATGAGCAGTTCTTC
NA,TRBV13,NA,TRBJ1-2,CASSLALTDYNYGYTF,TGTGCCAGCAGCTTAGCCCTGACAGACTATAACTATGGCTACACCTTC
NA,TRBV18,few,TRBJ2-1,CASSPSSAQSSYNEQFF,TGTGCCAGCTCACCAAGTTCGGCGCAAAGCTCCTACAATGAGCAGTTCTTC
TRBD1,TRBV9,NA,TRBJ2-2,CASSVRDSAPNTGELFF,TGTGCCAGCAGCGTAAGGGACAGCGCGCCGAACACCGGGGAGCTGTTTTTT
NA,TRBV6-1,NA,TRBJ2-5,CASSPTGNRAETQYF,TGTGCCAGCAGTCCAACGGGAAACAGGGCTGAGACCCAGTACTTC
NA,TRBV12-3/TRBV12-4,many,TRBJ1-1,CASSRTLNTEAFF,TGTGCCAGCAGCCGGACATTGAACACTGAAGCTTTCTTT
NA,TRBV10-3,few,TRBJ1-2,CAISDSDSTTNGYTF,TGTGCCATCAGTGATTCGGACAGCACGACAAATGGCTACACCTTC
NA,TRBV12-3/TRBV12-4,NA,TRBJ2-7,CASRSGGTYSYEQYF,TGTGCCAGCAGATCCGGCGGGACTTACTCCTACGAGCAGTACTTC
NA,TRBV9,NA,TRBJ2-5,CASSVAGAGAETQYF,TGTGCCAGCAGCGTAGCGGGAGCTGGGGCAGAGACCCAGTACTTC
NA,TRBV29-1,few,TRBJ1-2,CSAGPTGDYGYTF,TGCAGCGCCGGACCGACAGGTGACTATGGCTACACCTTC
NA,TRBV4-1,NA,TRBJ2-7,CASKRSPEGDEQYF,TGCGCCAGCAAGCGTTCCCCAGAGGGAGACGAGCAGTACTTC
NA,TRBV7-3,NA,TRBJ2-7,CASSSYRGYEQYF,TGTGCCAGCAGCTCCTACCGGGGCTACGAGCAGTACTTC
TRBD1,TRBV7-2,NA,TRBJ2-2,CASSLITGGGGELFF,TGTGCCAGCAGCCTTATAACAGGGGGCGGCGGGGAGCTGTTTTTT
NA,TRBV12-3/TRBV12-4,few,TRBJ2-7,CASSFLGFREQYF,TGTGCCAGCAGTTTCCTCGGCTTTCGCGAGCAGTACTTC
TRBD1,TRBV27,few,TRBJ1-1,CATQEGANTEAFF,TGTGCCACCCAGGAGGGGGCGAACACTGAAGCTTTCTTT
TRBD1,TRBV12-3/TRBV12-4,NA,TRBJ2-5,CASSRQGDQETQYF,TGTGCCAGCAGTCGCCAGGGGGACCAAGAGACCCAGTACTTC
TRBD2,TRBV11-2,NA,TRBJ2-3,CASSLVGGAIDTQYF,TGTGCCAGCAGCTTAGTCGGGGGGGCCATAGATACGCAGTATTTT
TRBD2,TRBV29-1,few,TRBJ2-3,CSVAPGGGPTDTQYF,TGCAGCGTCGCACCCGGCGGGGGGCCCACAGATACGCAGTATTTT
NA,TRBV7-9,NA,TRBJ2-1,CASPQDSNYNEQFF,TGTGCCAGCCCTCAAGACTCTAATTACAATGAGCAGTTCTTC
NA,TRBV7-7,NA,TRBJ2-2,CASSPTGGFTGELFF,TGTGCCAGCAGCCCAACGGGGGGCTTCACCGGGGAGCTGTTTTTT
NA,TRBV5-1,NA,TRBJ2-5,CASSYIGGGRETQYF,TGCGCCAGCAGTTACATCGGGGGTGGACGGGAGACCCAGTACTTC
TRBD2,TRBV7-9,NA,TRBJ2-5,CASSPGLAGSDQETQYF,TGTGCCAGCAGCCCAGGACTAGCCGGATCCGATCAAGAGACCCAGTACTTC
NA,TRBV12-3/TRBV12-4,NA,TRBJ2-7,CASMGTGSYGQYF,TGTGCCAGCATGGGCACTGGGTCCTACGGACAGTACTTC
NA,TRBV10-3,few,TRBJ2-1,CAISAGGPLYNEQFF,TGTGCCATCAGTGCCGGAGGGCCCCTATACAATGAGCAGTTCTTC
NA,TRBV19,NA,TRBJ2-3,CASSPGDGNTQYF,TGTGCCAGTAGTCCCGGAGACGGGAATACGCAGTATTTT
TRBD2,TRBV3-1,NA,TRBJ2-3,CACSPHLTSGGSHTDTQYF,TGTGCCTGCAGCCCCCACCTGACTAGCGGGGGGTCCCACACAGATACGCAGTATTTT
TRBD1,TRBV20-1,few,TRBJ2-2,CSASRTGDAWGTGELFF,TGCAGTGCTAGTCGGACAGGGGATGCGTGGGGCACCGGGGAGCTGTTTTTT
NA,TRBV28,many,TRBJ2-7,CASSGRVGDYEQYF,TGTGCCAGCAGTGGCCGAGTGGGAGACTACGAGCAGTACTTC
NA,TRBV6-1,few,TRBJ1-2,CASSDLGHNYGYTF,TGTGCCAGCAGTGATCTAGGCCATAACTACGGCTACACCTTC
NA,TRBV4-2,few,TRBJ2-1,CASSQAPAGDYNEQFF,TGTGCCAGCAGCCAAGCTCCGGCAGGGGACTACAATGAGCAGTTCTTC
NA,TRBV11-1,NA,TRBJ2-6,CASSLDSLDLTF,TGTGCCAGCAGCTTAGACAGTCTGGACCTGACTTTC
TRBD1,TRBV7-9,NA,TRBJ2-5,CASSPRDRVETQYF,TGTGCCAGCAGCCCCCGGGACAGGGTAGAGACCCAGTACTTC
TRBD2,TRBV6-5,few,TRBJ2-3,CASSYGGVDTQYF,TGTGCCAGCAGTTATGGGGGGGTAGATACGCAGTATTTT
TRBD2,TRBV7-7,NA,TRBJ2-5,CASSFGGGGDQETQYF,TGTGCCAGCAGCTTCGGTGGGGGGGGGGACCAAGAGACCCAGTACTTC